A single sample is the source of the 26 T cell receptor beta chains below, sequenced in a study of T cell responses to AZD1222 COVID-19 vaccine. Libraries were prepared by immunoSEQ multiplex PCR; TCRdb keeps only in-frame clonotypes and omits some of them. In the table there are 150,000 to 180,000 clones, roughly nine tenths of which are singletons. The sequencing used peripheral blood, collected on day 0 of AZD1222 vaccination. Source of these receptors: an adult in good health.

J is TRBJ1-1 and V is TRBV5-5; D remains unclear. Trimming pared 6 bases from V and 1 base from J, leaving 13 bases between. Germline values: CDR1 SGHKS, CDR2 YYEKEE (reference sequence). The length of the CDR3 is 14 residues. The CDR3 coding sequence is TGTGCCAGCACCCAGTCGTTGGGGAACACTGAAGCTTTCTTT. Translating it yields CASTQSLGNTEAFF.

This chain joins TRBV18 and TRBJ1-1; D possibly corresponds to TRBD1 (6 bases). Germline CDR1 reads KGHSH; CDR2 reads LQKENI. There are 15 residues in the CDR3. V was clipped by 2 bases and J by 1 base, with 11 bases between them. CDR3 sequence: CASSPGSGQNTEAFF. In DNA, the CDR3 is TGTGCCAGCTCACCAGGATCGGGACAGAACACTGAAGCTTTCTTT.

The chain is built from TRBV19 and TRBJ1-4; tentative D call: TRBD1 (6 bases). The germline V gene has CDR1 LNHDA and CDR2 SQIVND (reference sequence). The CDR3 is 15 residues long. V was shortened by 6 bases and J by 2 bases, with 13 bases between the two germline ends. Here the CDR3 reads CASRRTAGTNEKLFF. CDR3 nucleotide sequence: TGTGCCAGTAGGAGGACAGCTGGGACTAATGAAAAACTGTTTTTT.

This clone turned up a few times. The chain links TRBV12-3 or TRBV12-4 to TRBJ1-3; D remains ambiguous. Trimming stripped 3 bases from V and 4 bases from J, with 7 bases between. The CDR3 covers 13 residues. This CDR3 is CASSLSEGNTIYF. The CDR3 DNA reads as TGTGCCAGCAGTTTGTCCGAAGGAAACACCATATATTTT.

The rearrangement links TRBV28 to TRBJ1-1; no reliable D call. V dropped 5 bases and J dropped 8 bases, with 18 bases sitting between them. CDR3 length: 14 residues. CDR1 and CDR2 (germline): MDHEN, SYDVKM. The CDR3 DNA is TGTGCCAGCAGTCTCACTCCATCGGCTCCGGAAGCTTTCTTT. It encodes CASSLTPSAPEAFF.

J is TRBJ1-6 and V is TRBV2, with D maybe TRBD1 (5 bases). The CDR3 is made up of 12 amino acids. V was shortened by 6 bases and J by 9 bases, with 9 bases between the two germline ends. Germline lookup yields CDR1 SNHLY and CDR2 FYNNEI. CDR3 sequence (DNA): TGTGCCAGCAGCGGGGACCCTTCACCCCTCCACTTT. Its translation is CASSGDPSPLHF.

V is TRBV2 and J is TRBJ2-3, with D unclear. Trimming cost V 4 bases and J 4 bases, with 6 bases left between them. CDR3 length: 12 amino acids. Per germline, CDR1 SNHLY and CDR2 FYNNEI. CDR3 in DNA: TGTGCCAGCAGTGCCCAGGCAGATACGCAGTATTTT. This translates into CASSAQADTQYF.

The rearrangement uses TRBV28 and TRBJ1-2; D perhaps matches TRBD1 (6 bases). CDR3 length: 13 amino acids. The V gene lost 9 bases and the J gene lost 2 bases, with 13 bases spanning the gap. Looked up from germline, CDR1 is MDHEN and CDR2 is SYDVKM. CDR3 loop: CASWSDRNYGYTF. The CDR3 DNA sequence: TGTGCCAGTTGGAGCGACAGGAACTATGGCTACACCTTC.

The V and J genes are TRBV5-6 and TRBJ2-7; unclear D gene. The V end lost 2 bases, the J end lost 5 bases, and 14 bases lay between the germline ends. CDR1 SGHDT and CDR2 YYEEEE come from the germline V gene. CDR3 size: 14 residues. CDR3 nucleotide sequence: TGTGCCAGCAGCTTCAGGACCGGACGGAACGAGCAGTACTTC. This gives the protein CASSFRTGRNEQYF.

The chain combines TRBV7-8 with TRBJ1-2; weak D call: TRBD1 (6 bases). Trimming cost V 1 base and J 8 bases, with 20 bases left between them. Per the germline V gene, CDR1 is SGHVS and CDR2 is FQNEAQ. This CDR3 is 16 amino acids long. The CDR3 spells CASSLEFAGATDGYTF. In DNA form, the CDR3 reads TGTGCCAGCAGCTTAGAGTTTGCAGGGGCAACGGACGGCTACACCTTC.

This clone has only one observation. This rearrangement joins TRBV28 to TRBJ2-5; tentatively, D is TRBD2 (7 bases). The V end lost 10 bases, the J end lost 3 bases, and 21 bases lay between the germline ends. The V gene's germline CDR1 is MDHEN and CDR2 SYDVKM. This CDR3 region has 15 residues. The CDR3 DNA follows: TGTGCCACCGTGCCCGGAGGGGGGGCGGAAGAGACCCAGTACTTC. Amino acid sequence: CATVPGGGAEETQYF.

The chain has TRBV27 and TRBJ2-7; possibly TRBD1 for D (5 bases). Per germline, CDR1 MNHEY and CDR2 SMNVEV (reference sequence). Trimming shortened V by 5 bases and J by 0 bases, and 8 bases separated the two germline ends. The CDR3 consists of 13 residues. The CDR3, as DNA: TGTGCCAGCAGTCGGACACACTCCTACGAGCAGTACTTC. Translation gives CASSRTHSYEQYF.

This chain connects TRBV19 to TRBJ1-1; 8 bases agree with TRBD1. The CDR3 length is 17 residues. The trim removed 6 bases at V and 1 base at J, leaving 13 bases unmatched. Germline CDR1 and CDR2: LNHDA and SQIVND (reference sequence). CDR3 sequence reads: CASSPSLGQGKNTEAFF. Here the CDR3 DNA reads TGTGCCAGTAGCCCTAGCCTCGGACAGGGAAAGAACACTGAAGCTTTCTTT.

The chain links TRBV2 to TRBJ2-5; D unresolved. This CDR3 is 13 amino acids long. The germline CDR1 and CDR2 sequences are SNHLY and FYNNEI. Trimming stripped 3 bases from V and 1 base from J, with 6 bases between. The CDR3 protein is CASSESVQETQYF. The CDR3 nucleotides read TGTGCCAGCAGTGAGTCAGTCCAAGAGACCCAGTACTTC.

The rearrangement uses TRBV9 and TRBJ1-6, with TRBD1 identical over 9 bases. Germline loops: CDR1 SGDLS, CDR2 YYNGEE. The CDR3 sequence is 14 residues long. The V segment lost 3 bases and the J segment 10 bases; nucleotides outside the gene matches: 5. CDR3 protein: CASSDGQGSSPLHF. The DNA of the CDR3 is TGTGCCAGCAGCGACGGACAGGGGAGCTCACCCCTCCACTTT.

This sequence joins TRBV6-1 and TRBJ2-7; 9 bases are a match to TRBD2. Unmatched junction bases numbered 4, after V lost 1 base and J lost 6 bases. The germline gives CDR1 MNHNS, CDR2 SASEGT. This CDR3 is 14 amino acids long. The CDR3 loop reads CASSEVSSGGEQYF. CDR3 in DNA: TGTGCCAGCAGTGAAGTGAGTAGCGGGGGCGAGCAGTACTTC.

This chain links TRBV12-2 with TRBJ1-6; the tabulated D call, TRBD1, remains unverified against the DNA. TRBV12-2 is a pseudogene segment. The CDR3 has 19 residues. The CDR3 is CASRLPPTGHNRDYSPLHF. As DNA, the CDR3 is TGTGCAAGTCGCTTACCCCCGACAGGGCACAATCGGGATTATTCACCCCTCCACTTT.

This clone occurred once. This chain connects TRBV19 to TRBJ1-2; 11 bases are shared with TRBD1. V lost 5 bases, J lost 3 bases, and 2 bases stayed unmatched. Per the germline V gene, CDR1 is LNHDA and CDR2 is SQIVND (reference sequence). The CDR3 totals 14 residues. In nucleotides, the CDR3 is TGTGCCAGTAGTCGGGACAGGGGGGACTATGGCTACACCTTC. It codes for CASSRDRGDYGYTF.

The chain combines TRBV7-9 with TRBJ1-5; D remains unclear. The CDR3 totals 15 residues. Germline CDR1 reads SEHNR; CDR2 reads FQNEAQ (reference sequence). Trimming cost V 5 bases and J 0 bases, with 11 bases left between them. DNA of the CDR3: TGTGCCAGCAGCCCGGACGGATCTAGCAATCAGCCCCAGCATTTT. It codes for CASSPDGSSNQPQHF.

The chain has TRBV25-1 and TRBJ2-1; possible D gene TRBD2, 5 bases. The CDR3 has 16 amino acids. CDR1 and CDR2 from the germline V gene are MGHDK and SYGVNS. Trimming left V 7 bases short and J 3 bases short, with 19 bases between. CDR3 residues: CASNEGEGPNYNEQFF. CDR3 nucleotides: TGTGCCAGCAACGAAGGTGAGGGCCCAAACTACAATGAGCAGTTCTTC.

This chain joins TRBV9 and TRBJ2-3; D unresolved. V was trimmed by 3 bases and J by 5 bases, leaving 13 bases between them. Germline lookup yields CDR1 SGDLS and CDR2 YYNGEE. The CDR3 loop spans 14 amino acids. Here the CDR3 reads CASSASPTLDTQYF. The CDR3 DNA follows: TGTGCCAGCAGCGCCAGCCCCACATTAGATACGCAGTATTTT.

J is TRBJ1-1 and V is TRBV7-2; 8 positions match TRBD1. The CDR3 consists of 15 residues. Germline trimming cut 2 bases from V and 5 bases from J; bases unmatched to any gene: 7. Germline V gene sequence: CDR1 SGHTA, CDR2 FQGNSA. CDR3 residues: CASSLRQGAVTEAFF. CDR3 nucleotide sequence: TGTGCCAGCAGCTTAAGGCAGGGGGCTGTTACTGAAGCTTTCTTT.

V and J are TRBV7-2 and TRBJ2-7; 8 bases align to TRBD2. Germline lookup yields CDR1 SGHTA and CDR2 FQGNSA. V gave up 5 bases and J gave up 3 bases; unmatched junction bases: 6. This CDR3 region has 14 residues. The CDR3 bases are TGTGCCAGCAGCCCCGGGGGGGCCATCTACGAGCAGTACTTC. This translates into CASSPGGAIYEQYF.

J is TRBJ2-2 and V is TRBV7-9; possibly TRBD1 for D (6 bases). The length of the CDR3 is 14 residues. From germline, CDR1 is SEHNR and CDR2 FQNEAQ (reference sequence). The V gene lost 6 bases and the J gene lost 0 bases, with 8 bases spanning the gap. CDR3 sequence: CASSYRANTGELFF. The CDR3 DNA reads TGTGCCAGCAGTTACAGGGCGAACACCGGGGAGCTGTTTTTT.

The rearrangement uses TRBV4-3 and TRBJ2-1; 8 nucleotides agree with TRBD1. Trimming at V came to 0 bases and at J to 6 bases, leaving 7 bases not matched to a gene. This CDR3 is built from 16 residues. Germline V gives CDR1 LGHNA, CDR2 YSLEER. The chain's CDR3 is CASSQDPGTGGNEQFF. The CDR3 DNA reads as TGCGCCAGCAGCCAAGACCCAGGTACAGGGGGCAATGAGCAGTTCTTC.

This chain links TRBV5-1 with TRBJ1-1; D gene unclear. This CDR3 has 14 residues. CDR1 is SGHRS, CDR2 YFSETQ, per germline. V shed 1 base and J shed 0 bases, with 7 bases lying between them. CDR3 sequence: CASSLSQVNTEAFF. The DNA for the CDR3 is TGCGCCAGCAGCTTGAGCCAGGTGAACACTGAAGCTTTCTTT.